A single sample gave rise to the 13 T cell receptor beta chains below, sequenced in a study of blood T cell repertoires in COVID-19. Data came from immunoSEQ multiplex PCR; TCRdb stores just in-frame clones and leaves some out. The sample records 60,000 to 80,000 clones, 80% to 90% being singletons. Material for sequencing was PBMCs or T cells enriched from blood (not recorded which). The receptors originated from a woman aged 40 to 50 with acute COVID-19.

This chain links TRBV28 with TRBJ2-1; 10 bases fit TRBD2. CDR1 and CDR2 (germline): MDHEN, SYDVKM. The CDR3 has 14 residues. V lost 4 bases, J lost 9 bases, and 6 bases stayed unmatched. The CDR3 coding sequence is TGTGCCAGCAGTTCGAGCGGGAGGGCCGGTGAGCAGTTCTTC. This sequence encodes CASSSSGRAGEQFF. Drawing the rest from reference TRBV28 and TRBJ2-1, the complete variable domain is DVKVTQSSRYLVKRTGEKVFLECVQDMDHENMFWYRQDPGLGLRLIYFSYDVKMKEKGDIPEGYSVSREKKERFSLILESASTNQTSMYLCASSSSGRAGEQFFGPGTRLTVL.

The chain couples TRBV11-2 to TRBJ2-7; TRBD1 agrees at 7 bases. V dropped 8 bases and J dropped 5; count of bases not matched to a gene: 12. The CDR3 runs 14 residues. CDR1 SGHAT and CDR2 FQNNGV come from the germline V gene. The CDR3 loop is CASGPPNRGHEQYF. Here the CDR3 DNA reads TGTGCCAGCGGCCCCCCGAACAGGGGCCACGAGCAGTACTTC.

CDR3 region: CATSRAELAGDTGELFF. The CDR3 DNA is TGTGCCACCAGCAGAGCCGAACTAGCGGGAGACACCGGGGAGCTGTTTTTT. This rearrangement joins TRBV15 to TRBJ2-2; 11 bases match TRBD2. The CDR3 contains 17 residues. From germline, CDR1 is LNHNV and CDR2 YYDKDF (reference sequence). The ends lost 1 base at V and 3 bases at J; junction bases unmatched: 4.

In DNA, the CDR3 is TGTGCCAGCAGTGAGGTGGGCGGGGGTGGAAACACCATATATTTT. As protein: CASSEVGGGGNTIYF. The genes are TRBV25-1 and TRBJ1-3, with D perhaps TRBD1 (5 bases). Trimming removed 3 bases from V and 3 bases from J, with 12 bases in between. Germline V gene lookup returns CDR1 MGHDK and CDR2 SYGVNS. The CDR3 contains 15 residues. Drawing the rest from reference TRBV25-1 and TRBJ1-3, the complete variable domain is EADIYQTPRYLVIGTGKKITLECSQTMGHDKMYWYQQDPGMELHLIHYSYGVNSTEKGDLSSESTVSRIRTEHFPLTLESARPSHTSQYLCASSEVGGGGNTIYFGEGSWLTVV.

This chain uses TRBV7-9 with TRBJ1-1; D is undetermined. Per the germline V gene, CDR1 is SEHNR and CDR2 is FQNEAQ (reference sequence). The CDR3 loop spans 14 amino acids. Trimming left V 7 bases short and J 3 bases short, with 15 bases between. The CDR3 DNA reads TGTGCCAGCACCAAGTTCGGAGGTCACACTGAAGCTTTCTTT. It translates to CASTKFGGHTEAFF.

V gene TRBV10-1 combines with J gene TRBJ2-1; 9 bases agree with TRBD2. The V gene end was trimmed by 0 bases and the J gene end by 6 bases; junction bases not matched to a gene: 12. Germline CDR1 reads WNHNN; CDR2 reads SYGVQD (reference sequence). This CDR3 comprises 18 residues. CDR3 nucleotides: TGCGCCAGCAGTGAGTCACGGGTTGGAGCGGGGGGCTCCAATGAGCAGTTCTTC. Translated, it gives CASSESRVGAGGSNEQFF.

The chain joins TRBV11-2 to TRBJ2-1; 9 bases are shared with TRBD2. The length of the CDR3 is 15 residues. Germline CDR1 is SGHAT and CDR2 is FQNNGV. The V and J ends lost 0 bases and 4 bases, in that order; junction bases with no gene match: 1. The CDR3 here is CASSLEREGYNEQFF. The CDR3 DNA is TGTGCCAGCAGCTTAGAGCGGGAGGGTTACAATGAGCAGTTCTTC.

This clone showed up just a few times. The rearrangement links TRBV5-1 to TRBJ2-3; TRBD1 agrees at 8 bases. V was pared by 1 base and J by 3 bases, with 4 bases of the junction left unmatched. CDR1 and CDR2 (germline): SGHRS, YFSETQ. CDR3 length: 15 residues. The CDR3 DNA reads as TGCGCCAGCAGCTTGCAGGGGGCGCCGACAGATACGCAGTATTTT. It is translated as CASSLQGAPTDTQYF.

This clone was observed a few times. CDR3 sequence reads: CASSPSGTGARNYGYTF. Here the CDR3 DNA reads TGTGCCAGCAGTCCCTCCGGGACAGGGGCCCGTAACTATGGCTACACCTTC. The chain has TRBV28 and TRBJ1-2, with 10 bases that match TRBD1. CDR1 MDHEN and CDR2 SYDVKM come from the germline V gene. After removal of 5 bases from V and 1 base from J, the junction contained 10 bases not matched to a gene. The CDR3 is 17 amino acids.

V usage is TRBV9 and J usage is TRBJ2-6; a weak D match, TRBD2 (5 bases). This CDR3 is built from 15 residues. From germline, CDR1 is SGDLS and CDR2 YYNGEE. Trimming took off 4 bases at V and 3 bases at J, with 11 bases between the two ends. The CDR3 coding sequence is TGTGCCAGCAGCCCAGCGGTGGGTGGGGCCAACGTCCTGACTTTC. This sequence encodes CASSPAVGGANVLTF. Drawing the rest from reference TRBV9 and TRBJ2-6, the complete variable domain is DSGVTQTPKHLITATGQRVTLRCSPRSGDLSVYWYQQSLDQGLQFLIQYYNGEERAKGNILERFSAQQFPDLHSELNLSSLELGDSALYFCASSPAVGGANVLTFGAGSRLTVL.

The genes are TRBV6-8 and TRBJ2-5; the D gene is possibly TRBD2 (7 bases). This CDR3 spans 14 amino acids. Germline CDR1 MNHGY, CDR2 SAAAGT. Here the CDR3 reads CVRMGGGAEETQYF. CDR3 nucleotides: TGTGTCAGAATGGGTGGGGGGGCGGAAGAGACCCAGTACTTC.

J is TRBJ2-5 and V is TRBV20-1; D is unclear. The CDR3 totals 16 residues. Deletions cut 6 bases from V and 5 bases from J, with 25 bases between. Germline CDR1 is DFQATT and CDR2 is SNEGSKA (reference sequence). Written as DNA, the CDR3 is TGCAGTGCGAGTATATCTTTGTTGCAGGTTGGGGAGACCCAGTACTTC. Translated, it gives CSASISLLQVGETQYF.

This chain joins TRBV3-1 (or the pseudogene TRBV3-2) and TRBJ2-5; possibly TRBD1 for D (5 bases). The ends were cut back, 0 bases at V and 5 bases at J, with 22 bases in the middle. Germline V gene lookup returns CDR1 LGHDT and CDR2 YNNKEL (reference sequence). The CDR3 is made up of 18 amino acids. The CDR3 loop is CASSQEAVDSPQFETQYF. CDR3 in DNA: TGTGCCAGCAGCCAAGAAGCCGTCGACAGCCCCCAGTTTGAGACCCAGTACTTC.